This T cell receptor (beta chain) appears in the sequencing data of a study of blood T cell repertoires in COVID-19. At the level of the study: From T cells, B-cell-depleted T cells, or PBMCs came the material, which was cDNA or gDNA.

The CDR3 spans 14 residues. Germline V gene data show CDR1 as KGHSH and CDR2 as LQKENI. The V segment lost 4 bases and the J segment 6 bases; nucleotides outside the gene matches: 3. Using immunoSEQ multiplex PCR, the repertoire was profiled, and TCRdb retains in-frame clones only, with some absent. The sample shows tens of thousands of clones, more than 75% of them seen only once. This TCR derives from a woman aged 55-70 years with COVID-19, enrolled during active disease. Sequences were obtained from peripheral blood. The genes are TRBV18 and TRBJ1-6; 7 positions agree with TRBD1. CDR3 sequence reads: CASSQGASNSPLHF. The CDR3 DNA is TGTGCCAGCTCACAGGGGGCTTCTAATTCACCCCTCCACTTT.